This TCR beta chain came from a study of T-cell reconstitution after alpha-beta-depleted transplantation in children. Whole-study results and caveats: Once a year had passed after transplant, T-cell counts and diversity came mostly from newly produced T cells. Reports say that about two months after transplant, the alpha-beta T cells came out of several hundred graft clones that had expanded. For some patients, TCRbeta diversity was high at day 60 because of recipient T cells and thymic progenitors that survived.

V lost 1 base and J 3 bases, leaving 18 bases between the germline ends. The CDR3 is 17 amino acids. CDR1 and CDR2 from the germline V gene are SEHNR and FQNEAQ (reference sequence). This clonotype came up a few times. The antigen is not known. This sample's TCRbeta library carried unique molecular identifier barcodes. TCRdb analysed the PCR reads with MiXCR anew, one entry per CDR3 protein. Of around 700,000 distinct CDR3 sequences listed, around 13% are singletons. This specimen was PBMCs, taken before TCRalphabeta/CD19-depleted stem cell transplant. This chain uses TRBV7-9 with TRBJ2-5, with D possibly matching TRBD2 (6 bases). The clonotype originates from a girl aged 2 to 10 with congenital amegakaryocytic thrombocytopenia, due to receive a stem cell transplant. CDR3 sequence (DNA): TGTGCCAGCAGCTTAGATCGGTCTGGGGAGCGGGAAGAGACCCAGTACTTC. Protein: CASSLDRSGEREETQYF.